This T cell receptor (beta chain) was captured by sequencing in a study of radiotherapy plus CTLA-4 blockade in lung cancer. For the study at large: Objective responses were observed in more than 15% of patients, and disease control was achieved by 30% to 35%. Broader study findings: Once radiotherapy plus ipilimumab had been given, TCR clones derived from tumor expanded in blood. Increased serum interferon-beta after radiation also reportedly predicted response strongly.

This clone showed up just a few times. As yet, its antigen is unknown. Losses at the gene ends were 5 bases for V and 4 bases for J; bases not matched to a gene: 5. The CDR3 has 14 residues. Germline CDR1 and CDR2: MGHRA and YSYEKL. Measured with immunoSEQ multiplex PCR; TCRdb has only the in-frame clones, and not every one. Among fewer than 40,000 clones, about four fifths were seen once, and the ten largest hold under 25%. This rearrangement joins TRBV4-1 to TRBJ1-2; TRBD1 aligns across 9 bases. The source material was peripheral blood, sampled from a patient treated with radiotherapy plus ipilimumab. The TCR sequence derives from a human donor with non-small cell lung cancer that progressed on radiotherapy plus ipilimumab. The CDR3 here is CASSGRGQGYGYTF. The DNA for the CDR3 is TGCGCCAGCAGCGGTCGGGGACAGGGCTATGGCTACACCTTC.